Here is one T cell receptor beta chain with its context. Its antigen is currently unknown. As originally analysed: With immunoSEQ giving junction-only sequences and no quality scores, filtering differed. Sequencing used immunoSEQ multiplex PCR; TCRdb keeps in-frame clones, though not all of them. That table supplies the V and J calls and clone size; D and trimming were determined from the DNA. The repertoire holds around 1.1 million clones, with around three quarters as singletons. This entry is derived from a study of shared clonotypes between healthy human individuals. Overall study context: For every donor, three CD4 naive, three CD4 memory, two CD8 naive and one CD8 memory plates were used.

Study outcomes and limitations: Relative to their counterparts shared across all four donors, non-shared clonotypes exhibited diminished generation probabilities. With several donors compared, 4.5% to 6.5% of naive CD4 clonotypes were shared.

The source is a man younger than 35 in good health. Some clones in this sample may be carry-over from other donors' samples. The sequencing sample was made of memory CD4+ T cells from PBMCs. Subset in this sample: CD45RA-negative fraction.

The CDR3 loop is CASSAEEKQFF. The CDR3 DNA follows: TGTGCCAGCAGCGCGGAGGAGAAGCAGTTCTTC. The rearrangement joins TRBV28 to TRBJ2-1; possibly TRBD2 for D (5 bases). This CDR3 has 11 residues. V lost 6 bases to trimming and J lost 11 bases, with 11 bases between them. Germline CDR1 and CDR2: MDHEN and SYDVKM.